The 4 T cell receptor beta chains in this list originate from one sample, sequenced in a study of shared clonotypes between healthy human individuals. Repertoires were generated with immunoSEQ multiplex PCR, while TCRdb's copy carries only in-frame clones and drops some. Of about 460,000 clones detected, 75% to 80% appear once; the ten largest clones hold about 12%. Sequenced: PBMCs. The receptors come from a woman in her forties in good health. Some clones in this sample may be carry-over from other donors' samples.

Note on this clone: The junction differs from germline at one of its ends, possibly a read error. The chain employs TRBV6-1 and TRBJ2-5, with 10 bases aligning to TRBD2. The end of the DNA fits TRBJ2-7 better, so the J call may be wrong. Germline CDR1 is MNHNS and CDR2 is SASEGT. The CDR3 consists of 14 residues. In DNA form, the CDR3 reads TGTGCCAGCAGTCTAGCGGGAGTCTCCCACGAGCAGTACTTC. This codes for CASSLAGVSHEQYF.

This chain uses TRBV7-8 with TRBJ2-2; TRBD2 aligns across 11 bases. The CDR3 runs to 14 residues. With 6 bases clipped from V and 6 bases from J, the junction kept 3 bases outside the gene matches. Germline values: CDR1 SGHVS, CDR2 FQNEAQ. In DNA form, the CDR3 reads TGTGCCAGCAGACTAGCGGGAGTCCCCGGGGAGCTGTTTTTT. Translated: CASRLAGVPGELFF.

The V gene is TRBV29-1, the J gene TRBJ2-7; 10 bases are shared with TRBD1. Germline assignment: CDR1 SQVTM and CDR2 ANQGSEA. V lost 6 bases to trimming and J lost 7 bases; unmatched junction nucleotides: 9. The CDR3 totals 13 residues. The CDR3 nucleotides are TGCAGCGTAGTCCGACAGGGGGCAGGAGAGCAGTACTTC. Encoded protein: CSVVRQGAGEQYF.

The rearrangement links TRBV6-1 to TRBJ2-7; D not certain. This CDR3 is 15 amino acids long. CDR1 and CDR2 (germline): MNHNS, SASEGT. The V gene lost 2 bases and the J gene lost 0 bases, with 11 bases spanning the gap. CDR3 coding DNA: TGTGCCAGCAGTGAATTAAACAGAAGCTCCTACGAGCAGTACTTC. It yields the protein CASSELNRSSYEQYF.